This passage covers 6 T cell receptor beta chains from one sample sequenced in a study of shared clonotypes between healthy human individuals. Profiling relied on immunoSEQ multiplex PCR, and the TCRdb table lists in-frame clones only, not all of them. The data show over a million clones, roughly 74% seen once. The sequencing sample was made of memory CD4+ T cells from PBMCs. Subset reported: CD45RA-negative fraction. The receptor source for this set is a young man in good health. Some clones in this sample may be carry-over from other donors' samples.

The V and J genes are TRBV5-4 and TRBJ2-7; D possibly corresponds to TRBD2 (6 bases). The ends were cut back, 5 bases at V and 3 bases at J, with 18 bases in the middle. Germline lookup yields CDR1 SGHNT and CDR2 YYREEE (reference sequence). This CDR3 is 15 amino acids long. The CDR3 reads CASSSPLDGGYEQYF. DNA of the CDR3: TGTGCCAGCAGTTCTCCCCTGGACGGGGGCTACGAGCAGTACTTC.

The gene calls are TRBV5-1 and TRBJ2-1, with D hard to call. Germline CDR1 reads SGHRS; CDR2 reads YFSETQ. V dropped 0 bases and J dropped 3 bases, with 10 bases sitting between them. The CDR3 extends over 15 amino acids. The chain's CDR3 is CASSLEALGYNEQFF. Here the CDR3 DNA reads TGCGCCAGCAGCTTGGAGGCGTTGGGCTACAATGAGCAGTTCTTC.

The V call is TRBV2, the J call TRBJ2-3; D is possibly TRBD2 (5 bases). Germline-derived CDR1 and CDR2 are SNHLY and FYNNEI. The CDR3 totals 15 residues. The V and J ends lost 6 bases and 2 bases respectively, with 15 bases between them. DNA for the CDR3: TGTGCCAGCAGAGCCACGACGGGATTCACAGATACGCAGTATTTT. It specifies CASRATTGFTDTQYF.

The chain has TRBV4-1 and TRBJ1-2, with 7 bases that match TRBD1. Germline V gene sequence: CDR1 MGHRA, CDR2 YSYEKL. The CDR3 totals 15 residues. V dropped 4 bases and J dropped 1; count of bases not matched to a gene: 6. The CDR3 is CASSPGQPNNYGYTF. CDR3 sequence (DNA): TGCGCCAGCAGCCCGGGACAGCCAAATAACTATGGCTACACCTTC.

The chain has TRBV30 and TRBJ1-2, with 10 positions matching TRBD1. The CDR3 runs 14 residues. Germline V gene data show CDR1 as GTSNPN and CDR2 as SVGIG (reference sequence). V shed 4 bases and J 6 bases; nucleotides not matched to a gene: 8. The CDR3 bases are TGTGCCTGGACTGCGGGACAGGGGAGGAATGGCTACACCTTC. Its protein is CAWTAGQGRNGYTF.

V is TRBV10-1 and J is TRBJ2-3; no reliable D call. The V gene lost 2 bases and the J gene lost 2 bases, with 8 bases spanning the gap. The germline V gene has CDR1 WNHNN and CDR2 SYGVQD (reference sequence). The CDR3 spans 14 residues. The CDR3 loop is CASSESSYTDTQYF. CDR3 bases: TGCGCCAGCAGTGAGAGCAGTTACACAGATACGCAGTATTTT.